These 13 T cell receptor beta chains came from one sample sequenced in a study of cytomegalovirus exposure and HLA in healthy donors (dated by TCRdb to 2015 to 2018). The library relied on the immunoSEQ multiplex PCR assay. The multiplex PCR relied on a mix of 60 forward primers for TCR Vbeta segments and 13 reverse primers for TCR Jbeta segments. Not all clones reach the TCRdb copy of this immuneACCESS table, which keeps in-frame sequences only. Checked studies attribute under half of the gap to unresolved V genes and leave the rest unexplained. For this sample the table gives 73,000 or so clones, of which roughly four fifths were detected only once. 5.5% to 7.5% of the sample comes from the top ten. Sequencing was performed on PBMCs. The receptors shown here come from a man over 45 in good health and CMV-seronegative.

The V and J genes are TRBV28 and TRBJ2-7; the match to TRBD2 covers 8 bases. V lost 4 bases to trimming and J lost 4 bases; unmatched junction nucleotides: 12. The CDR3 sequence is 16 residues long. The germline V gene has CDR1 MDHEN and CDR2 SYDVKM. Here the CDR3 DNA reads TGTGCCAGCAGTTACGAGATAGCGGGGCCGGCTTACGAGCAGTACTTC. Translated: CASSYEIAGPAYEQYF. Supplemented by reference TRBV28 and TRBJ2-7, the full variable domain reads DVKVTQSSRYLVKRTGEKVFLECVQDMDHENMFWYRQDPGLGLRLIYFSYDVKMKEKGDIPEGYSVSREKKERFSLILESASTNQTSMYLCASSYEIAGPAYEQYFGPGTRLTVT.

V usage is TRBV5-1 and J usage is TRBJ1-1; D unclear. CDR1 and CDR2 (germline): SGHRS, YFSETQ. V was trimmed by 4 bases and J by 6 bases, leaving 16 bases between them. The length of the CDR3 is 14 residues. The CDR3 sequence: CASSLLGSPPEAFF. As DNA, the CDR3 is TGCGCCAGCAGCCTACTAGGAAGCCCCCCTGAAGCTTTCTTT.

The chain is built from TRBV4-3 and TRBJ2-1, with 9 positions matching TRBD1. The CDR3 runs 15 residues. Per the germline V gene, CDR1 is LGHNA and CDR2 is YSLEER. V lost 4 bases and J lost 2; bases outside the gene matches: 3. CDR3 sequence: CASSPGDRAYNEQFF. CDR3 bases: TGCGCCAGCAGCCCGGGGGACAGGGCCTACAATGAGCAGTTCTTC.

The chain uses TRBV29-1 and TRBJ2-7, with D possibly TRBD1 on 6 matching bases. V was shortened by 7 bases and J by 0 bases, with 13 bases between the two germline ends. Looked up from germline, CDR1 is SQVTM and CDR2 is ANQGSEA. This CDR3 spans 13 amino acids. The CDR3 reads CSARTDRSYEQYF. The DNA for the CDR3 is TGCAGCGCCCGGACAGACCGCTCCTACGAGCAGTACTTC.

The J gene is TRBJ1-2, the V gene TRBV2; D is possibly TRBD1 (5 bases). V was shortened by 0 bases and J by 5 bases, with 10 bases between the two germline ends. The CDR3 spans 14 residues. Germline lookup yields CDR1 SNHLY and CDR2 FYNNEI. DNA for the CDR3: TGTGCCAGCAGTGAAGCAGGGGTGCGGTATGGCTACACCTTC. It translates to CASSEAGVRYGYTF.

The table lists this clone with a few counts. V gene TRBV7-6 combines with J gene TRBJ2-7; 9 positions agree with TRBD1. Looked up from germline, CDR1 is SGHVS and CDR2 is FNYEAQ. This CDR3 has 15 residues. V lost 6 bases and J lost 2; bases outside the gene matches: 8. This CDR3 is CASSYRGQGAYEQYF. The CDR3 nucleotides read TGTGCCAGCAGTTATCGGGGACAGGGAGCCTACGAGCAGTACTTC.

The CDR3 DNA reads TGTGCCAGCAGCGTAGGTCAGGGGGTGCCCTACGAGCAGTACTTC. Translating it yields CASSVGQGVPYEQYF. The V and J genes are TRBV9 and TRBJ2-7; 7 bases fit TRBD1. The CDR3 totals 15 residues. Germline CDR1 SGDLS, CDR2 YYNGEE. V trimming: 0 bases; J trimming: 2 bases; junction bases outside the gene matches: 5.

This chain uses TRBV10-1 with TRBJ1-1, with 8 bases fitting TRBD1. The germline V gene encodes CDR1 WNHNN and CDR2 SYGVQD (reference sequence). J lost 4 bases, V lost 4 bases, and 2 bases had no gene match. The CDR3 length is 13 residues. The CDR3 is CASSAGTGTEAFF. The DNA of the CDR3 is TGCGCCAGCAGTGCCGGGACAGGCACTGAAGCTTTCTTT.

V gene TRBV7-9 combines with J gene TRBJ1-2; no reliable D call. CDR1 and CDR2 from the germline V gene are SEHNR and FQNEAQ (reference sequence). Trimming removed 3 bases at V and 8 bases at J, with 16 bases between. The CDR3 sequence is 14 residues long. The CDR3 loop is CASSFLDRRLGYTF. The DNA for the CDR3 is TGTGCCAGCAGCTTTCTCGACCGGAGGTTAGGCTACACCTTC. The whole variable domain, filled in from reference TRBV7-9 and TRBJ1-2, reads DTGVSQNPRHKITKRGQNVTFRCDPISEHNRLYWYRQTLGQGPEFLTYFQNEAQLEKSRLLSDRFSAERPKGSFSTLEIQRTEQGDSAMYLCASSFLDRRLGYTFGSGTRLTVV.

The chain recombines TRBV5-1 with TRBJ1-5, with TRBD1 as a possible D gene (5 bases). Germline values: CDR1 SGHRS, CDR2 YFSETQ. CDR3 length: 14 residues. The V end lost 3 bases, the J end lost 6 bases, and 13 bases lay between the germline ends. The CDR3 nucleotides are TGCGCCAGCAGCTCTTTGCAGGGCGGTCAGCCCCAGCATTTT. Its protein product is CASSSLQGGQPQHF.

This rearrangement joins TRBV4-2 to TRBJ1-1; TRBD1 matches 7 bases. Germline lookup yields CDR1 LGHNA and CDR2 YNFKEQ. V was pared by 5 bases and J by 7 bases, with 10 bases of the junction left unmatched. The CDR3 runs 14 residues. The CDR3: CASSVLTGTVEAFF. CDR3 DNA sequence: TGTGCCAGCAGCGTCTTGACAGGGACGGTTGAAGCTTTCTTT.

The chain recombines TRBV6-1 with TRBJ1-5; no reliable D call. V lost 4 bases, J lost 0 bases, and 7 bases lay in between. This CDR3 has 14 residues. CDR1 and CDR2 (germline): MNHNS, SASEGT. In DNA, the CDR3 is TGTGCCAGCAGTGCAGTTATTAGCAATCAGCCCCAGCATTTT. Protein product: CASSAVISNQPQHF.

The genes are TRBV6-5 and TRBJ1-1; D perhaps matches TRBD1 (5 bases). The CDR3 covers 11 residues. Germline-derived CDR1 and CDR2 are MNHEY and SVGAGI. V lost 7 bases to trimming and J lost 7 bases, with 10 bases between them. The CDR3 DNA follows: TGTGCCAGCATTAGACAGTTTGAAGCTTTCTTT. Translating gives CASIRQFEAFF.